This T cell receptor (beta chain) was sequenced for a study of T cells in Graves' hyperthyroidism and ophthalmopathy. This clonotype occurred a few times. RNA transcripts yielded amplified TCR beta CDR3 regions. TCR CDR3 regions were first amplified by RT-PCR with HTBI primers. A single record per CDR3 protein comes from TCRdb applying MiXCR to the multiplex PCR reads. The table has about 400,000 distinct CDR3 sequences, more than 12% seen once; the top ten hold approximately 29%. Germline V gene lookup returns CDR1 MGHRA and CDR2 YSYEKL. V lost 1 base to trimming and J lost 6 bases; unmatched junction nucleotides: 6. This CDR3 region has 15 residues.

The TCR comes from a middle-aged man with Graves' ophthalmopathy. The sequencing sample was made of blood. The chain recombines TRBV4-1 with TRBJ2-1, with TRBD1 matching 7 bases. The CDR3 coding sequence is TGCGCCAGCAGCCAAGGGACAGGACTCCCCAATGAGCAGTTCTTC. It is translated as CASSQGTGLPNEQFF.